One sample yielded the 14 T cell receptor beta chains listed below, sequenced in a study of T cells in Graves' hyperthyroidism and ophthalmopathy. RNA transcripts were the template for amplifying TCR beta CDR3 regions. A set of HTBI primers served as the primers for a first-round RT-PCR of the TCR CDR3. In TCRdb, the multiplex PCR reads were re-called with MiXCR into one record per CDR3 protein. The sample carries about 360,000 distinct CDR3 sequences, less than 15% recorded once. Sample: blood. The receptors derive from a woman aged 18-29 years with Graves' hyperthyroidism.

Only a few counts were recorded for this clonotype. The V and J genes are TRBV9 and TRBJ2-1; no clear D. Looked up from germline, CDR1 is SGDLS and CDR2 is YYNGEE. V lost 2 bases and J lost 8, with 14 bases in between. The CDR3 has 14 residues. DNA of the CDR3: TGTGCCAGCAGCGTCCCCACCGTTATCGATGAGCAGTTCTTC. It encodes CASSVPTVIDEQFF.

At least ten counts were recorded for this clonotype. The CDR3 loop reads CASSPPSNLSDEKLFF. The CDR3 DNA reads TGTGCCAGCTCACCGCCGTCCAACTTAAGTGATGAAAAACTGTTTTTT. J is TRBJ1-4 and V is TRBV18; no firm D call. The germline V gene encodes CDR1 KGHSH and CDR2 LQKENI. The CDR3 is 16 residues long. The V end lost 3 bases, the J end lost 6 bases, and 17 bases lay between the germline ends. Supplemented by reference TRBV18 and TRBJ1-4, the full variable domain reads NAGVMQNPRHLVRRRGQEARLRCSPMKGHSHVYWYRQLPEEGLKFMVYLQKENIIDESGMPKERFSAEFPKEGPSILRIQQVVRGDSAAYFCASSPPSNLSDEKLFFGSGTQLSVL.

This clonotype showed up many times. The rearrangement joins TRBV18 to TRBJ2-3; 8 nucleotides match TRBD2. CDR1 and CDR2 (germline): KGHSH, LQKENI. CDR3 size: 18 residues. V lost 8 bases, J lost 0 bases, and 16 bases stayed unmatched. CDR3 bases: TGTGCCAGCCCCCGAGTGGCGGGAGGTACTACTAGCACAGATACGCAGTATTTT. It specifies CASPRVAGGTTSTDTQYF. Combining the CDR3 with reference TRBV18 and TRBJ2-3 gives the whole variable domain NAGVMQNPRHLVRRRGQEARLRCSPMKGHSHVYWYRQLPEEGLKFMVYLQKENIIDESGMPKERFSAEFPKEGPSILRIQQVVRGDSAAYFCASPRVAGGTTSTDTQYFGPGTRLTVL.

Regarding this clonotype: With a much larger clone just one base away, this may be a read error. This sequence joins TRBV6-1 and TRBJ2-6; a weak D match, TRBD1 (6 bases). CDR3 length equals 15 residues. Germline CDR1 MNHNS, CDR2 SASEGT. The CDR3 region is CARSEQGSGANVLTF. In nucleotides, the CDR3 is TGTGCCCGCAGTGAACAGGGCTCTGGGGCCAACGTCCTGACTTTC.

This clonotype appeared many times. The chain joins TRBV7-9 to TRBJ2-1, with 10 bases aligning to TRBD2. With 5 bases clipped from V and 2 bases from J, the junction kept 3 bases outside the gene matches. Germline lookup yields CDR1 SEHNR and CDR2 FQNEAQ (reference sequence). The CDR3 covers 15 residues. CDR3 sequence reads: CASSLTSGTYNEQFF. The CDR3 DNA is TGTGCCAGCAGCCTTACTAGCGGGACCTACAATGAGCAGTTCTTC.

This clonotype was recorded at least ten times. The rearrangement links TRBV5-1 to TRBJ2-1, with D tentatively TRBD1 or TRBD2 (6 bases each). V dropped 1 base and J dropped 7 bases, with 15 bases sitting between them. The germline V gene has CDR1 SGHRS and CDR2 YFSETQ. The CDR3 loop spans 15 amino acids. The CDR3 DNA reads as TGCGCCAGCAGCTTGCGCGGCGGAGGGGGGAATGAGCAGTTCTTC. Its translation: CASSLRGGGGNEQFF.

This clonotype has at least ten counts. The chain couples TRBV11-2 to TRBJ1-1; TRBD1 agrees at 9 bases. The germline gives CDR1 SGHAT, CDR2 FQNNGV. The CDR3 contains 14 residues. With 6 bases clipped from V and 3 bases from J, the junction kept 5 bases outside the gene matches. In DNA form, the CDR3 reads TGTGCCAGCAGAATAGGGGACAGGGACACTGAAGCTTTCTTT. This encodes CASRIGDRDTEAFF.

As for this clonotype: One end of the junction is discordant with germline, which a read error may explain. V and J are TRBV7-6 and TRBJ1-3; no clear D gene. Germline CDR1 reads SGHVS; CDR2 reads FNYEAQ. This CDR3 region has 14 residues. DNA for the CDR3: TGTGCCAGCAGCTTAAGGACCGATGGAAGCACCATATATTTT. Its translation is CASSLRTDGSTIYF.

This clonotype was counted at least ten times. The chain uses TRBV5-5 and TRBJ1-2; a weak D match, TRBD1 (6 bases). This CDR3 region has 15 residues. Germline-derived CDR1 and CDR2 are SGHKS and YYEKEE (reference sequence). V was shortened by 1 base and J by 6 bases, with 16 bases between the two germline ends. The CDR3 spells CASSLTPGTTDGYTF. The CDR3, as DNA: TGTGCCAGCAGCTTGACTCCTGGGACAACCGATGGCTACACCTTC.

This clonotype was detected ten times or more. This chain joins TRBV24-1 and TRBJ2-3; 7 bases are a match to TRBD2. The V gene's germline CDR1 is KGHDR and CDR2 SFDVKD. The CDR3 is made up of 16 amino acids. V shed 5 bases, J shed 8 bases, and the junction held 15 bases outside the gene matches. The CDR3 sequence: CATSGGSGTRSSTQYF. The CDR3 DNA is TGTGCCACCAGTGGGGGGAGCGGGACCCGGAGCAGTACGCAGTATTTT.

This clonotype was counted at least ten times. The chain has TRBV2 and TRBJ2-7; 11 bases are a match to TRBD1. The germline gives CDR1 SNHLY, CDR2 FYNNEI. The junction had 1 base not matched to a gene; V was cut back by 6 bases and J by 6 bases. CDR3 length equals 12 residues. This CDR3 is CASSGTGGEQYF. CDR3 nucleotide sequence: TGTGCCAGCAGCGGGACAGGGGGCGAGCAGTACTTC.

This clonotype was seen at least ten times. The V call is TRBV10-3, the J call TRBJ1-2; D may be TRBD1 (6 bases). CDR3 length: 15 amino acids. CDR1 is ENHRY and CDR2 is SYGVKD in the germline V gene. The V gene lost 3 bases and the J gene lost 4 bases, with 15 bases spanning the gap. For the CDR3, the DNA is TGTGCCATCAGTGATACAGGGTATCGGAGCTATGGCTACACCTTC. This encodes CAISDTGYRSYGYTF.

This clonotype was found many times. The V gene is TRBV12-3 or TRBV12-4, the J gene TRBJ2-4; no clear D. The germline V and J ends were trimmed by 0 bases and 0 bases, with 9 bases remaining between them. This CDR3 has 16 residues. The CDR3 nucleotides are TGTGCCAGCAGTTTAGCAGGGAACCTAGCCAAAAACATTCAGTACTTC. The encoded protein is CASSLAGNLAKNIQYF.

This chain uses TRBV7-9 with TRBJ1-2; 9 bases are a match to TRBD1. Germline V gives CDR1 SEHNR, CDR2 FQNEAQ (reference sequence). After removal of 4 bases from V and 6 bases from J, the junction contained 15 bases not matched to a gene. The CDR3 loop spans 17 amino acids. This CDR3 is CASSSGTGRGLLDGYTF. As DNA, the CDR3 is TGTGCCAGCAGCTCCGGGACAGGGAGGGGGCTCCTGGATGGCTACACCTTC.